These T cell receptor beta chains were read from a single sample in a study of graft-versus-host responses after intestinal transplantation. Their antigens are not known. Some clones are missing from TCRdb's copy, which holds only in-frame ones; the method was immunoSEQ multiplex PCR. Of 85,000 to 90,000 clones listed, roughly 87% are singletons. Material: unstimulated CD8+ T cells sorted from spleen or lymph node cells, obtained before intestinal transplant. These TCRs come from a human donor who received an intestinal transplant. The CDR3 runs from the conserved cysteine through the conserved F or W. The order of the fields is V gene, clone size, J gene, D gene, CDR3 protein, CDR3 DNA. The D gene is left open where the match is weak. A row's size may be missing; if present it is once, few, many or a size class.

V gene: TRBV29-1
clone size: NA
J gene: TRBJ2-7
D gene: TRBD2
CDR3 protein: CSVGGLAGVYEQYF
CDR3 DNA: TGCAGCGTGGGGGGACTAGCGGGAGTCTACGAGCAGTACTTC

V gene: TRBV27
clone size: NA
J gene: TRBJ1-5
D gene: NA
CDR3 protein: CASSWDGGFGQPQHF
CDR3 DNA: TGTGCCAGCAGTTGGGACGGGGGTTTCGGGCAGCCCCAGCATTTT

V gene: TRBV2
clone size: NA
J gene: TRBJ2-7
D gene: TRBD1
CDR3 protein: CANRWGDRGRDEQYF
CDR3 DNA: TGTGCCAACCGGTGGGGGGACAGGGGTAGGGACGAGCAGTACTTC

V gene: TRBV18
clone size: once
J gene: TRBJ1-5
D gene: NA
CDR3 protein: CASSPCQVNQPQHF
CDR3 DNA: TGTGCCAGCTCACCATGCCAGGTCAATCAGCCCCAGCATTTT

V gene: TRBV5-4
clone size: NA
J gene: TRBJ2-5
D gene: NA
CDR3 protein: CASSSRAGETQYF
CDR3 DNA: TGTGCCAGCAGCTCGAGGGCAGGAGAGACCCAGTACTTC

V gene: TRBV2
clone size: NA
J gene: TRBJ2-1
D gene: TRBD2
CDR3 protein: CASGDIAGLAGGSSYNEQFF
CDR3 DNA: TGTGCCAGCGGGGACATAGCGGGACTAGCGGGAGGGAGCTCCTACAATGAGCAGTTCTTC

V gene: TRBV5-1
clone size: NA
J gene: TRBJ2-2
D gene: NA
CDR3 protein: CASSLGLTGYTGELFF
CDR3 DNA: TGCGCCAGCAGCTTGGGCCTCACTGGTTATACCGGGGAGCTGTTTTTT

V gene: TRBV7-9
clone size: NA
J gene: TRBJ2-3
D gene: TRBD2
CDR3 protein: CASRFSGRGTDTQYF
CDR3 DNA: TGTGCCAGCAGATTTAGCGGGAGGGGCACAGATACGCAGTATTTT

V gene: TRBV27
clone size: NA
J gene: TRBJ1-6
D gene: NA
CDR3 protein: CASSLGQGPSPLHF
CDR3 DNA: TGTGCCAGCAGTTTAGGGCAGGGCCCATCACCCCTCCACTTT

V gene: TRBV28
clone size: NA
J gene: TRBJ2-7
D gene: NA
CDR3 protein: CASSSLVNYEQYF
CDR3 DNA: TGTGCCAGCAGTTCCCTGGTCAACTACGAGCAGTACTTC

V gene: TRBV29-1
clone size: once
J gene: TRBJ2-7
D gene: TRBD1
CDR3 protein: CSGGTGDFSEQYF
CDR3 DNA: TGCAGCGGAGGGACAGGGGATTTCTCCGAGCAGTACTTC

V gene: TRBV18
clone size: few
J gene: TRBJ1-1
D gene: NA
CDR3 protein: CASSPPRRLGAFF
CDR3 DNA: TGTGCCAGCTCACCACCTCGGAGATTGGGAGCTTTCTTT

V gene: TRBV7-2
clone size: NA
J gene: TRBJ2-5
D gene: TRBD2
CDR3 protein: CASSLIAGGLQETQYF
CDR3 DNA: TGTGCCAGCAGCTTAATCGCGGGGGGCCTCCAAGAGACCCAGTACTTC

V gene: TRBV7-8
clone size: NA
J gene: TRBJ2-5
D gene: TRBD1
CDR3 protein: CASSFYLGTAQETQYF
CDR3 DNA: TGTGCCAGCAGCTTCTATCTCGGGACAGCACAAGAGACCCAGTACTTC

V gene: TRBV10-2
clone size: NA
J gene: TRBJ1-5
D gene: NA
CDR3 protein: CASSVGTGSQPQHF
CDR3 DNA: TGCGCCAGCTCTGTCGGGACCGGGTCCCAGCCCCAGCATTTT

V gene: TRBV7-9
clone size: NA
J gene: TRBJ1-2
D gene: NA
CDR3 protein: CASSLNGVLGYTF
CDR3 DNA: TGTGCCAGCAGCTTAAACGGGGTGTTGGGCTACACCTTC

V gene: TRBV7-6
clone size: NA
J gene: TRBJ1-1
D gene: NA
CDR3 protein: CASSSGDWNTEAFF
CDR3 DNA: TGTGCCAGCAGCTCTGGGGATTGGAACACTGAAGCTTTCTTT

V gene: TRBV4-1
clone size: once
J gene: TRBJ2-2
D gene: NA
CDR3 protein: CASSQVQNTGELFF
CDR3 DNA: TGCGCCAGCAGCCAAGTCCAGAACACCGGGGAGCTGTTTTTT